The next 24 T cell receptor beta chains were all read from a single sample in a study of radiation and T cells in renal cell carcinoma. Produced via immunoSEQ multiplex PCR; TCRdb's table is partial and in-frame only. The table lists 95,000 to 150,000 clones, about 81% of them singletons. Time point here: blood 2 weeks post-SBRT. Treatment given: 15 Gy SBRT to primary tumor, nephrectomy 4 weeks later. The sample in question was blood, obtained from a patient whose treatment included radiotherapy and nephrectomy. All receptors derive from a man aged 45-65 years with renal cell carcinoma.

This rearrangement joins TRBV10-3 to TRBJ2-7; D not certain. The CDR3 covers 12 residues. The V end lost 3 bases, the J end lost 5 bases, and 8 bases lay between the germline ends. Germline assignment: CDR1 ENHRY and CDR2 SYGVKD. CDR3 in amino acids: CAISDGYDEQYF. CDR3 coding DNA: TGTGCCATCAGTGACGGGTACGACGAGCAGTACTTC.

This clone was observed a few times. The chain is built from TRBV5-1 and TRBJ2-3, with TRBD2 identical over 7 bases. This CDR3 is 16 amino acids long. Germline V CDR1 and CDR2: SGHRS, YFSETQ. V was pared by 0 bases and J by 2 bases, with 6 bases of the junction left unmatched. The CDR3 protein is CASSLVGRGTTDTQYF. The CDR3 nucleotides are TGCGCCAGCAGCTTGGTAGGGCGGGGGACCACAGATACGCAGTATTTT.

CDR3 DNA sequence: TGTGCCAGTGGACAGTCGAATGAAAAACTGTTTTTT. It specifies CASGQSNEKLFF. The rearrangement uses TRBV6-1 and TRBJ1-4; D might be TRBD1 (6 bases). There are 12 residues in the CDR3. Looked up from germline, CDR1 is MNHNS and CDR2 is SASEGT. V dropped 9 bases and J dropped 5 bases, with 10 bases sitting between them.

This clone was detected once. The chain joins TRBV25-1 to TRBJ1-5; D unclear. Germline lookup yields CDR1 MGHDK and CDR2 SYGVNS. The germline V and J ends were trimmed by 3 bases and 0 bases, with 9 bases remaining between them. The CDR3 totals 15 residues. The CDR3, as DNA: TGTGCCAGCAGTGACCCCCGTGATAGCAATCAGCCCCAGCATTTT. Its translation: CASSDPRDSNQPQHF.

The CDR3 sequence is CASSQGLSDFGDTQYF. The CDR3 DNA follows: TGCGCCAGCAGCCAAGGCCTGAGCGATTTCGGAGATACGCAGTATTTT. J is TRBJ2-3 and V is TRBV4-3; D gene ambiguous. The CDR3 sequence is 16 residues long. The V and J ends lost 1 base and 5 bases respectively, with 16 bases between them. Germline lookup yields CDR1 LGHNA and CDR2 YSLEER.

The V gene is TRBV5-1, the J gene TRBJ1-2; a weak D match, TRBD1 (5 bases). The germline V gene encodes CDR1 SGHRS and CDR2 YFSETQ. V lost 2 bases and J 0 bases, leaving 11 bases between the germline ends. This CDR3 has 15 residues. The CDR3 loop reads CASSFGTLPNYGYTF. CDR3 nucleotides: TGCGCCAGCAGCTTCGGGACCCTACCTAACTATGGCTACACCTTC.

In its sample, this clone was seen a few times. The chain is built from TRBV9 and TRBJ1-1; TRBD1 matches 7 bases. The germline gives CDR1 SGDLS, CDR2 YYNGEE. V lost 4 bases, J lost 1 base, and 7 bases stayed unmatched. The CDR3 has 15 amino acids. In nucleotides, the CDR3 is TGTGCCAGCAGCCCCCAGGAGGGGGCGAACACTGAAGCTTTCTTT. It is translated as CASSPQEGANTEAFF.

The CDR3 bases are TGTGCCAGCAGTGAAGAGGGAGCAGAGACCCAGTACTTC. It specifies CASSEEGAETQYF. The chain employs TRBV2 and TRBJ2-5, with TRBD2 as a possible D gene (5 bases). CDR1 is SNHLY, CDR2 FYNNEI, per germline. This CDR3 contains 13 residues. V was shortened by 1 base and J by 4 bases, with 7 bases between the two germline ends.

V and J are TRBV5-1 and TRBJ2-5; D is uncertain. The last part of the DNA fits TRBJ2-7 better; the J call may be wrong. The CDR3 loop spans 12 amino acids. Germline assignment: CDR1 SGHRS and CDR2 YFSETQ. The CDR3 bases are TGCGCCAGCAGCTTTTCCTCACACGAGCAGTACTTC. Protein sequence: CASSFSSHEQYF.

On this clone itself: One junction end disagrees with the germline gene, perhaps due to a read error. This chain joins TRBV7-9 and TRBJ2-5; D may correspond to TRBD1 or TRBD2 (5 bases each). Germline loops: CDR1 SEHNR, CDR2 FQNEAQ (reference sequence). CDR3 length equals 14 residues. CDR3 residues: CASSLGDLARDANF. The CDR3 bases are TGTGCCAGCAGCTTAGGAGATCTCGCCCGGGACGCTAACTTC.

A few counts support this clone. J is TRBJ2-1 and V is TRBV7-9; D gene ambiguous. Trimming left V 5 bases short and J 8 bases short, with 16 bases between. Germline V lookup: CDR1 SEHNR, CDR2 FQNEAQ (reference sequence). The CDR3 contains 14 residues. In DNA, the CDR3 is TGTGCCAGCAGCCATCGAGGCGAGTGGTATGAGCAGTTCTTC. It translates to CASSHRGEWYEQFF.

V and J are TRBV18 and TRBJ2-7, with 9 bases fitting TRBD2. The CDR3 consists of 15 residues. J lost 7 bases, V lost 2 bases, and 9 bases had no gene match. Germline-derived CDR1 and CDR2 are KGHSH and LQKENI. The DNA for the CDR3 is TGTGCCAGCTCACCAATGGCTAGCGGGACAAGTGAGCAGTACTTC. It yields the protein CASSPMASGTSEQYF. Based on the CDR3 plus reference TRBV18 and TRBJ2-7, the full variable domain is NAGVMQNPRHLVRRRGQEARLRCSPMKGHSHVYWYRQLPEEGLKFMVYLQKENIIDESGMPKERFSAEFPKEGPSILRIQQVVRGDSAAYFCASSPMASGTSEQYFGPGTRLTVT.

The chain is built from TRBV19 and TRBJ1-1, with TRBD1 matching over 8 bases. V lost 3 bases, J lost 7 bases, and 4 bases stayed unmatched. Per the germline V gene, CDR1 is LNHDA and CDR2 is SQIVND (reference sequence). This CDR3 is built from 13 residues. The CDR3 DNA follows: TGTGCCAGTAGTATTCGGACAGGGATTGAAGCTTTCTTT. Translated, it gives CASSIRTGIEAFF.

This sequence joins TRBV6-6 and TRBJ2-1, with D perhaps matching TRBD1 (7 bases). Germline CDR1 and CDR2: MNHNY and SVGAGI (reference sequence). With 0 bases removed from V and 8 bases from J, the gap between germline ends came to 14 bases. This CDR3 region has 15 residues. CDR3 in amino acids: CASSYSAGGMYEQFF. The CDR3 DNA is TGTGCCAGCAGTTACTCAGCAGGGGGGATGTATGAGCAGTTCTTC.

The rearrangement links TRBV9 to TRBJ2-7; D tentatively reads TRBD1 or TRBD2 (5 bases each). V gave up 4 bases and J gave up 2 bases, with 19 bases separating them. Germline V CDR1 and CDR2: SGDLS, YYNGEE. The CDR3 loop spans 16 amino acids. CDR3 sequence: CASSTPSGTQAYEQYF. For the CDR3, the DNA is TGTGCCAGCAGCACTCCCTCCGGGACGCAAGCCTACGAGCAGTACTTC.

This chain uses TRBV2 with TRBJ1-1; 7 bases line up with TRBD1. With 3 bases clipped from V and 3 bases from J, the junction kept 10 bases outside the gene matches. The CDR3 is 16 residues long. Germline V CDR1 and CDR2: SNHLY, FYNNEI. CDR3 amino acids: CASSDTGAPGYTEAFF. CDR3 in DNA: TGTGCCAGCAGTGATACAGGGGCCCCCGGGTACACTGAAGCTTTCTTT.

The CDR3 DNA follows: TGCGCCAGCAGCCCCGGGCAGGCCATGAACACTGAAGCTTTCTTT. This translates into CASSPGQAMNTEAFF. V gene TRBV5-1 combines with J gene TRBJ1-1, with D hard to call. The CDR3 has 15 amino acids. V shed 4 bases and J shed 0 bases, with 13 bases lying between them. From germline, CDR1 is SGHRS and CDR2 YFSETQ.

This clone was counted a single time. The chain employs TRBV18 and TRBJ1-6; D may be TRBD1 (6 bases). The CDR3 totals 14 residues. Between the trimmed V and J ends, which lost 5 bases and 6 bases, there was a span of 11 bases. The V gene's germline CDR1 is KGHSH and CDR2 LQKENI. The chain's CDR3 is CASSSDRANSPLHF. CDR3 DNA sequence: TGTGCCAGCTCATCGGACAGAGCTAATTCACCCCTCCACTTT.

The chain has TRBV2 and TRBJ2-7; 7 bases align to TRBD1. Germline V gene lookup returns CDR1 SNHLY and CDR2 FYNNEI. The CDR3 sequence is 13 residues long. Unmatched junction bases numbered 2, after V lost 3 bases and J lost 3 bases. CDR3 sequence (DNA): TGTGCCAGCAGTGAGACAGGGTTCTACGAGCAGTACTTC. Amino acids: CASSETGFYEQYF.

The rearrangement uses TRBV27 and TRBJ1-4, with 8 positions matching TRBD1. The CDR3 totals 15 residues. Germline V gene sequence: CDR1 MNHEY, CDR2 SMNVEV (reference sequence). V lost 6 bases, J lost 5 bases, and 8 bases stayed unmatched. In nucleotides, the CDR3 is TGTGCCAGCAGGGGCTGGACAGGGACAAATGAAAAACTGTTTTTT. It yields the protein CASRGWTGTNEKLFF.

The chain uses TRBV7-2 and TRBJ2-1; TRBD2 aligns across 8 bases. This CDR3 has 14 amino acids. Trimming at V came to 10 bases and at J to 2 bases, leaving 7 bases not matched to a gene. Germline assignment: CDR1 SGHTA and CDR2 FQGNSA. Written as DNA, the CDR3 is TGTGCCACCTCGCCGCGGGGGGCCTACAATGAGCAGTTCTTC. Encoded protein: CATSPRGAYNEQFF.

The chain employs TRBV2 and TRBJ1-5; perhaps TRBD1 as D (5 bases). Trimming left V 6 bases short and J 0 bases short, with 9 bases between. Germline-derived CDR1 and CDR2 are SNHLY and FYNNEI. This CDR3 contains 14 residues. The chain's CDR3 is CASSETDSNQPQHF. The CDR3 region has the DNA TGTGCCAGCAGCGAGACAGATAGCAATCAGCCCCAGCATTTT.

This clone has just one count. In DNA form, the CDR3 reads TGTGCCAGCAGGCAGGGTACGAACACTGAAGCTTTCTTT. This encodes CASRQGTNTEAFF. J is TRBJ1-1 and V is TRBV7-3; tentative D call: TRBD1 (5 bases). Germline-derived CDR1 and CDR2 are SGHTA and FQGTGA. This CDR3 is built from 13 residues. Trimming shortened V by 6 bases and J by 1 base, and 9 bases separated the two germline ends.

The CDR3 spells CASSQVGHNSPLHF. The CDR3 region has the DNA TGCGCCAGCAGCCAAGTCGGGCATAATTCACCCCTCCACTTT. The rearrangement joins TRBV4-3 to TRBJ1-6, with no clear D. V dropped 1 base and J dropped 5 bases, with 6 bases sitting between them. The germline V gene has CDR1 LGHNA and CDR2 YSLEER. This CDR3 is built from 14 residues.